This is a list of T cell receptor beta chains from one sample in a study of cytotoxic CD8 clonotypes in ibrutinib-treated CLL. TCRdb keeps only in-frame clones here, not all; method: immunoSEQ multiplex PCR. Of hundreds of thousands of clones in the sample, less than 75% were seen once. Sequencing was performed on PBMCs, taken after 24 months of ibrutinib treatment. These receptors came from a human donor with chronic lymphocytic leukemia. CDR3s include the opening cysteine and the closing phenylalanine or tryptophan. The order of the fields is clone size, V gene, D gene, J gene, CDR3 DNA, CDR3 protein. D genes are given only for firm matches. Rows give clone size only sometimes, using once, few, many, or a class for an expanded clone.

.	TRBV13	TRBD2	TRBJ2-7	TGTGCCAGCAGCTTGACTAGCGGTCCCTACGAGCAGTACTTC	CASSLTSGPYEQYF
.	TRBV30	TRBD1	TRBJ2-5	TGTGCCTGGAGTCTCGTCAGGGGGTCCCCAGAGACCCAGTACTTC	CAWSLVRGSPETQYF
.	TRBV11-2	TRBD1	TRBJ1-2	TGTGCCAGCAGCAAACAGGGGCATGGCTACACCTTC	CASSKQGHGYTF
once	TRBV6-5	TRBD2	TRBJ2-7	TGTGCCAGTAACGAATGGGGGACTAGCGACGGCGAGCAGTACTTC	CASNEWGTSDGEQYF
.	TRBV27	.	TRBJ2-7	TGTGCCAGCAGTTTATCGATCCGAGACCCCAAGGGGTACGAGCAGTACTTC	CASSLSIRDPKGYEQYF
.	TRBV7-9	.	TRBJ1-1	TGTGCCAGCAGCCTAAATGGGGACACTGAAGCTTTCTTT	CASSLNGDTEAFF
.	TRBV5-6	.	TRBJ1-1	TGTGCCAGCAGCAGAGGAGGGTTTGGTGGGAACACTGAAGCTTTCTTT	CASSRGGFGGNTEAFF
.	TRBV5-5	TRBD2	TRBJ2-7	TGTGCCAGCAGCCAAACTAGCGCGGCCTACGAGCAGTACTTC	CASSQTSAAYEQYF
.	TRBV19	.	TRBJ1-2	TGTGCCAGTAATTTAGCGATGGCCACCTATGGCTACACCTTC	CASNLAMATYGYTF
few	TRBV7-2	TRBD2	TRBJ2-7	TGTGCCAGCAGCTTAGAATTGGTAGCGGGAGGGCCAGGTCAAGAGCAGTACTTC	CASSLELVAGGPGQEQYF
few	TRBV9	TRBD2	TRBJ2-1	TGTGCCAGCAGCCCAAGCGGGGGATTGTACAATGAGCAGTTCTTC	CASSPSGGLYNEQFF
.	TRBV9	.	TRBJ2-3	TGTGCCAGCAGCGTAGGTAGCAGGATCACAGATACGCAGTATTTT	CASSVGSRITDTQYF
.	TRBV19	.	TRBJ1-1	TGTGCCAGTAGTAGTGGACGGGAGGACACTGAAGCTTTCTTT	CASSSGREDTEAFF
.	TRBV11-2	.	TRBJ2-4	TGTGCCAGCAGCCCGACTCCCGGACTAGCCAAAAACATTCAGTACTTC	CASSPTPGLAKNIQYF
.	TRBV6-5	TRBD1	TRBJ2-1	TGTGCCACCCGACAGGGCCCCTACAATGAGCAGTTCTTC	CATRQGPYNEQFF
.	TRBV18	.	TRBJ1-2	TGTGCCAGCTCACTCATGGACGGTCCTACTAACTATGGCTACACCTTC	CASSLMDGPTNYGYTF
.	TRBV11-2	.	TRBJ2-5	TGTGCCAGCAGCTTGGGGACCTCTCAAGAGACCCAGTACTTC	CASSLGTSQETQYF
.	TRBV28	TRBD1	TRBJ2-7	TGTGCCAGCAGCGCCGCCGGGACAGGGGCCTACGAGCAGTACTTC	CASSAAGTGAYEQYF
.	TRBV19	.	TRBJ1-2	TGTGCCAGTAGTCGACAGGTGGACTATGGCTACACCTTC	CASSRQVDYGYTF
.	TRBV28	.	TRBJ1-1	TGTGCCAGCAGTTTCGTGCAGGGCTTGAACACTGAAGCTTTCTTT	CASSFVQGLNTEAFF
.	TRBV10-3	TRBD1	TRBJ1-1	TGTGCCACATGGACAGGAATGAACACTGAAGCTTTCTTT	CATWTGMNTEAFF
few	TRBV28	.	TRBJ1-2	TGTGCCAGCAGTTTATCGCCAGTTAACTATGGCTACACCTTC	CASSLSPVNYGYTF
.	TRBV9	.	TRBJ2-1	TGTGCCAGCAGCGCCCCCCGAGGCTCCTACAATGAGCAGTTCTTC	CASSAPRGSYNEQFF
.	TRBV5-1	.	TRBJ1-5	TGCGCCAGCACCATCGGACGAAGGAAGCAGCCCCAGCATTTT	CASTIGRRKQPQHF
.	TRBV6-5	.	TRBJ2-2	TGTGCCAGCAGAGGAAGAGTGGCGACCGGGGAGCTGTTTTTT	CASRGRVATGELFF
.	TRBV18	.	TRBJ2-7	TGTGCCAGCTCACCGCCCGGGACGCAGACTTACGAGCAGTACTTC	CASSPPGTQTYEQYF
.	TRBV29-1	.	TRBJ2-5	TGCAGCGTTGACCAAGAGACCCAGTACTTC	CSVDQETQYF
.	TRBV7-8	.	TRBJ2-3	TGTGCCAGCAGCTTAAAAGGAGATACGCAGTATTTT	CASSLKGDTQYF
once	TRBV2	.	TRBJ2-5	TGTGCCAGCACTACACAGGCTAGACAAGAGACCCAGTACTTC	CASTTQARQETQYF
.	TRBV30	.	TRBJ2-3	TGTGCCTGGAGTAGTGATAGCGGAAACACAGATACGCAGTATTTT	CAWSSDSGNTDTQYF
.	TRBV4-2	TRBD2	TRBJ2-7	TGTGCCAGCAGCTCGCGGGCTGCCGGGACTAGCGGGAGTTACGAGCAGTACTTC	CASSSRAAGTSGSYEQYF
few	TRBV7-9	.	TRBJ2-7	TGTGCCAGCAGCTTAGGACTAGTTGAGCCATACGAGCAGTACTTC	CASSLGLVEPYEQYF
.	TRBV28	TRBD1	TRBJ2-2	TGTGCCAGCACTCAGGACAGGGTTTCCACCGGGGAGCTGTTTTTT	CASTQDRVSTGELFF
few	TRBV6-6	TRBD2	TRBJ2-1	TGTGCCAGCAGTCCCCGGGTAGCGGGAGACAACAATGAGCAGTTCTTC	CASSPRVAGDNNEQFF
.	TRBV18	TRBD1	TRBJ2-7	TGTGCCAGCTCAATCGGACAGGGAGAGTACGAGCAGTACTTC	CASSIGQGEYEQYF
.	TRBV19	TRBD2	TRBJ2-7	TGTGCCAGTAGCCGAGGACTAGCGGTTCCATACGAGCAGTACTTC	CASSRGLAVPYEQYF
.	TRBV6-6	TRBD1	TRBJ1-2	TGTGCCAGCAGCAGCACGACAGGGGCGGGGTATGGCTACACCTTC	CASSSTTGAGYGYTF
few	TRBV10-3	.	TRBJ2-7	TGTGCCATCAGTGAAGACAGCTACGAGCAGTACTTC	CAISEDSYEQYF
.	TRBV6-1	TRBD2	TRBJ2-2	TGTGCCAGCAGTGACTTCGGGACTAGCGGTTTAACCGGGGAGCTGTTTTTT	CASSDFGTSGLTGELFF
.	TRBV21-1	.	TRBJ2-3	TGTGCCAGCAGCAAGCCCCCACTGGCGGGAGGGGGTTTGGGCACAGATACGCAGTATTTT	CASSKPPLAGGGLGTDTQYF
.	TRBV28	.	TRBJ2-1	TGTGCCAGCAGTGACTTGAGGGCGTCTCTTAGCACCGGGTACAATGAGCAGTTCTTC	CASSDLRASLSTGYNEQFF
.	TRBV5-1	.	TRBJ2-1	TGCGCCAGCAGAAATCGAAAAGCGGAGGCCGCCTTCAATGAGCAGTTCTTC	CASRNRKAEAAFNEQFF
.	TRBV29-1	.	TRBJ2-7	TGCAGCGCACAAGGGGAAAGGTCCAGGTTTGGCCACGAGCAGTACTTC	CSAQGERSRFGHEQYF
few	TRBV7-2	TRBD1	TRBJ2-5	TGTGCCAGCAGCAGGGACAGGCCAGTAGGTCAAGAGACCCAGTACTTC	CASSRDRPVGQETQYF
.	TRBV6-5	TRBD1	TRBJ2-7	TGTGCCAGCAGCTCGGACAGGCCGCCTTCCTACGAGCAGTACTTC	CASSSDRPPSYEQYF
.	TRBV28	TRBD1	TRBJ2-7	TGTGCCAGCAGTCTAACCGGGACAGGGGGCGTCGAGCAGTACTTC	CASSLTGTGGVEQYF
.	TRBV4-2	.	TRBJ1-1	TGTGCCAGCAGCCAGGACGGTTTGGGAGCTTTCTTT	CASSQDGLGAFF
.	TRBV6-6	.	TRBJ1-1	TGTGCCAGCCAAACAGGGCTTAACACTGAAGCTTTCTTT	CASQTGLNTEAFF
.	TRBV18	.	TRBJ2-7	TGTGCCAGCTCACCACAGGGGATCTCCTACGAGCAGTACTTC	CASSPQGISYEQYF
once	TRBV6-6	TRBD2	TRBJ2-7	TGTGCCAGCAGTTACTCAGGACTAGCGGGCAGGTGGGAGCAGTACTTC	CASSYSGLAGRWEQYF